Below, one T cell receptor beta chain is given with its context. Which antigen it targets is not known. From the germline J gene comes the end of the CDR3, since the read stops 3 residues before it. CDR1 and CDR2 are read off the germline V gene (reference sequence) as SGHNT and YYREEE. Trimming takes 0 bases from V and 4 bases from J, and the germline ends sit 11 bases apart. The CDR3 sequence holds 14 residues, the cysteine and phenylalanine included. Of the CDR3's DNA, 33 bases were read; they are in frame from base 1. The data belong to a study of T cells in women clearing cervical HPV infection (dated by TCRdb to 2016 to 2019). Context from the whole study: The cases were approximately 23 women with histologically confirmed HPV16-related CIN3 or worse, and 2 of those women had invasive cancers. The roughly 23 controls were women who cleared a single incident HPV16 infection within 12 months without developing precancer or cancer. Blood from cases was collected at the visit at which the lesion was first identified, whereas blood from controls was collected once infection was no longer detected. For cases, a median interval of 149 days, with an interquartile range of about 80 to 200 days, was observed between lesion detection and blood sampling. Since HLA typing was available for only a few women, HLA type could not be ruled out as a confounder. An exploratory proof-of-principle case-control study, nested within the Guanacaste HPV Natural History Study in Costa Rica, was conducted to compare TCR repertoires across cervical HPV16 outcomes. Cases and controls were matched on year of sample collection and on age within five years. A median age of almost 35 years was observed in cases versus around 40 in controls, and no significant differences in baseline characteristics were found. In the parent cohort, some 10,000 women aged 18 or older were enrolled in Guanacaste, Costa Rica, during about 1993 to 1994 and were followed for less than 8 years. Quality controls consisted of five blinded duplicates per group, for a total of approximately 60 samples made up of approximately 50 participants and about 10 replicates. The study at large found these results: Lower TRBV6-7 relative abundance was observed in cases than in controls (about 0.1% versus 0.15%; Bonferroni P = 0.0008). Significantly higher TCR repertoire richness was observed in CIN3+ cases than in controls across sequencing depths, whereas no difference in evenness was found. Cases were distinguished from controls with an estimated AUC of around 0.85 by random forest classifiers combining richness and V gene abundances. The cross-sectional design could not show whether the associations came before the infection or were a result of it, and neither effector/memory subsets nor HPV-specific T cells were isolated. Because T-cell numbers per sample were unknown, differences in richness could reflect varying T-cell content rather than repertoire biology.

TCR beta CDR3 regions were amplified by multiplex PCR from an average of roughly 1,300 ng genomic DNA per sample using the immunoSEQ assay. The assay corrected primer bias using a complete synthetic TCR repertoire to establish an amplification baseline. The amplicons were sequenced using the Illumina platform. On the authors' methods: Sequence errors were corrected by clustering with frequency ratios and a modified nearest-neighbor algorithm, and the sequences were then analyzed in the immunoSEQ Analyzer using IMGT gene definitions. At each rarefaction depth, TCR richness and evenness were averaged across 20 rarefaction repeats, and samples with fewer sequences than that depth were excluded. V, D and J gene relative abundances were compared between groups with Wilcoxon rank sum tests, applying FDR correction. For the blinded duplicates, the intraclass correlation was 90% to 97% for TCR richness and averaged around 81% across around 61 gene segments. In TCRdb, the immuneACCESS table is reduced to in-frame sequences with V and J assigned. These tables do not hold every clone; where another copy was compared, an unresolved V gene accounts for under half, and the others remain unexplained. V, J and clone size are taken as reported in that table, and D and trimming were inferred from the DNA itself. The sample table includes tens of thousands of clones. Of the sample, about 8.8% falls within the top ten clones.

Every participant had a single incident cervical HPV16 infection, and women with prevalent HPV16 infections were excluded. Cervical HPV DNA was detected with MY09/MY11 PCR, and genotyping was done with dot-blot hybridization. More than 14 mL of heparinized blood was centrifuged, after which the buffy coat was aliquoted, frozen at -30 degrees C, and then stored at -80 degrees C. QIAGEN kits were used to extract genomic DNA from buffy coat specimens. The chain is assembled from TRBV5-4 and TRBJ2-7, with a tentative D gene TRBD1 over 6 matching bases. Source material: blood buffy coat. The receptor's source is a woman between 18 and 70 years old with a cervical HPV16 infection that either progressed to CIN3+ or cleared (not recorded which). Partial CDR3 DNA: TGTGCCAGCAGCTTGGATGGGGGCGCGTACGAG. It encodes CASSLDGGAYE. The complete CDR3 reads CASSLDGGAYEQYF.